One sample yielded the 20 T cell receptor beta chains listed below, sequenced in a study of cytomegalovirus exposure and HLA in healthy donors. The PCR contained 60 Vbeta and 13 Jbeta primers. TCRdb's table, derived via immunoSEQ multiplex PCR, lists solely in-frame clones and lacks some. The repertoire consists of 160,000 or so clones, with roughly 81% occurring once and the leading ten covering around 13%. Sequences were obtained from PBMCs. These receptors were taken from a woman in her forties or fifties in good health and CMV-seronegative.

V and J are TRBV5-4 and TRBJ1-4, with 7 positions matching TRBD1. The junction had 6 bases not matched to a gene; V was cut back by 4 bases and J by 3 bases. This CDR3 is built from 15 residues. Germline loops: CDR1 SGHNT, CDR2 YYREEE (reference sequence). The CDR3 sequence: CASSRQGGPNEKLFF. CDR3 in DNA: TGTGCCAGCAGCCGACAGGGTGGTCCTAATGAAAAACTGTTTTTT.

The chain is built from TRBV19 and TRBJ1-2, with 11 bases matching TRBD1. Germline V gives CDR1 LNHDA, CDR2 SQIVND (reference sequence). The trim removed 5 bases at V and 7 bases at J, leaving 3 bases unmatched. This CDR3 has 13 amino acids. The CDR3 sequence: CASSGQGASGYTF. The DNA for the CDR3 is TGTGCCAGTAGTGGACAGGGGGCTTCTGGCTACACCTTC.

This clone appeared a single time. The CDR3, as DNA: TGTGCCAGCTCACCACTTAGGGACACTTCCTACGAGCAGTACTTC. This codes for CASSPLRDTSYEQYF. This chain uses TRBV18 with TRBJ2-7, with D possibly matching TRBD1 (6 bases). The germline V gene encodes CDR1 KGHSH and CDR2 LQKENI. Deletions cut 1 base from V and 1 base from J, with 11 bases between. The CDR3 contains 15 residues.

The chain employs TRBV7-6 and TRBJ1-5; 7 positions match TRBD1. This CDR3 has 14 amino acids. The V gene's germline CDR1 is SGHVS and CDR2 FNYEAQ. V shed 1 base and J 9 bases; nucleotides not matched to a gene: 6. CDR3 loop: CASSLGDSDTPQHF. The CDR3 DNA follows: TGTGCCAGCAGCTTAGGGGACAGCGATACGCCCCAGCATTTT.

V is TRBV5-4 and J is TRBJ1-1; 10 bases match TRBD1. The length of the CDR3 is 15 residues. V was clipped by 3 bases and J by 7 bases; unmatched bases: 9. Germline values: CDR1 SGHNT, CDR2 YYREEE (reference sequence). The DNA for the CDR3 is TGTGCCAGCAGCTCTAGGGACAGGGGAGGCGGTGAAGCTTTCTTT. It is translated as CASSSRDRGGGEAFF.

V gene TRBV5-6 combines with J gene TRBJ2-1, with D possibly matching TRBD2 (6 bases). V lost 3 bases and J lost 12, with 13 bases in between. The CDR3 consists of 12 residues. Germline loops: CDR1 SGHDT, CDR2 YYEEEE. The CDR3 reads CASSSGTPWQFF. As DNA, the CDR3 is TGTGCCAGCAGCTCGGGGACTCCCTGGCAGTTCTTC.

The V call is TRBV7-3, the J call TRBJ1-3, with 7 bases identical to TRBD1. Losses at the gene ends were 4 bases for V and 2 bases for J; bases not matched to a gene: 14. CDR1 is SGHTA, CDR2 FQGTGA, per germline. The CDR3 has 18 amino acids. The CDR3 is CASSSRTRQGLAGNTIYF. CDR3 DNA: TGTGCCAGCAGCTCCAGAACCAGACAGGGACTAGCTGGAAACACCATATATTTT. The full variable domain, rest sourced from reference TRBV7-3 and TRBJ1-3, is GAGVSQTPSNKVTEKGKYVELRCDPISGHTALYWYRQSLGQGPEFLIYFQGTGAADDSGLPNDRFFAVRPEGSVSTLKIQRTERGDSAVYLCASSSRTRQGLAGNTIYFGEGSWLTVV.

This chain links TRBV7-2 with TRBJ1-6; 7 positions match TRBD1. This CDR3 comprises 14 residues. CDR1 is SGHTA and CDR2 is FQGNSA in the germline V gene. The trim removed 7 bases at V and 5 bases at J, leaving 5 bases unmatched. CDR3 in amino acids: CASTLTGNNSPLHF. The CDR3 DNA follows: TGTGCCAGCACCTTGACAGGGAATAATTCACCCCTCCACTTT.

This clone was picked up a small number of times. This sequence joins TRBV29-1 and TRBJ1-2, with TRBD1 matching 7 bases. The germline V gene encodes CDR1 SQVTM and CDR2 ANQGSEA. This CDR3 region has 16 residues. The ends lost 1 base at V and 2 bases at J; junction bases unmatched: 10. The CDR3 coding sequence is TGCAGCGTTGAAGTGGTTACAGGGGTTGGCAACTATGGCTACACCTTC. Protein sequence: CSVEVVTGVGNYGYTF.

Worth noting for this clone: The junction does not match germline at one end; this may be a read error. The chain combines TRBV7-9 with TRBJ2-7; no clear D gene. The CDR3 runs to 12 residues. Germline lookup yields CDR1 SEHNR and CDR2 FQNEAQ (reference sequence). The CDR3 protein is CSSSFGDNEQYF. CDR3 DNA sequence: TGTTCCAGCAGCTTCGGCGACAACGAGCAGTACTTC. The full variable domain, rest sourced from reference TRBV7-9 and TRBJ2-7, is DTGVSQNPRHKITKRGQNVTFRCDPISEHNRLYWYRQTLGQGPEFLTYFQNEAQLEKSRLLSDRFSAERPKGSFSTLEIQRTEQGDSAMYLCSSSFGDNEQYFGPGTRLTVT.

This chain joins TRBV4-3 and TRBJ1-3, with D perhaps matching TRBD1 (5 bases). V lost 0 bases to trimming and J lost 0 bases, with 6 bases between them. The CDR3 is 15 amino acids. The germline V gene has CDR1 LGHNA and CDR2 YSLEER. CDR3 nucleotides: TGCGCCAGCAGCCAAGACAGGGCCTCTGGAAACACCATATATTTT. This encodes CASSQDRASGNTIYF.

This chain connects TRBV4-2 to TRBJ2-1, with TRBD2 identical over 15 bases. The trim removed 0 bases at V and 6 bases at J, leaving 21 bases unmatched. The CDR3 length is 23 residues. From germline, CDR1 is LGHNA and CDR2 YNFKEQ. The CDR3 is CASSQELDRRGLAGGHGANEQFF. In nucleotides, the CDR3 is TGTGCCAGCAGCCAAGAGTTAGATCGTAGGGGACTAGCGGGAGGCCACGGTGCCAATGAGCAGTTCTTC.

The V call is TRBV27, the J call TRBJ1-5, with 11 nucleotides matching TRBD1. Germline assignment: CDR1 MNHEY and CDR2 SMNVEV (reference sequence). The CDR3 has 17 residues. The trim removed 3 bases at V and 5 bases at J, leaving 9 bases unmatched. The CDR3 DNA reads TGTGCCAGCAGTTTCCTTCCTCGGACAGGGGGCCATCAGCCCCAGCATTTT. Its translation: CASSFLPRTGGHQPQHF.

The chain combines TRBV7-2 with TRBJ2-1; 8 nucleotides match TRBD2. Germline lookup yields CDR1 SGHTA and CDR2 FQGNSA. The V segment lost 2 bases and the J segment 9 bases; nucleotides outside the gene matches: 6. This CDR3 has 14 residues. The CDR3 DNA reads TGTGCCAGCAGCTTAAGCGCGGGAGGAGGTGAGCAGTTCTTC. The encoded protein is CASSLSAGGGEQFF. Filled out from reference TRBV7-2 and TRBJ2-1, the complete variable domain reads GAGVSQSPSNKVTEKGKDVELRCDPISGHTALYWYRQSLGQGLEFLIYFQGNSAPDKSGLPSDRFSAERTGGSVSTLTIQRTQQEDSAVYLCASSLSAGGGEQFFGPGTRLTVL.

The V call is TRBV7-9, the J call TRBJ1-1, with no clear D. This CDR3 region has 13 residues. CDR1 and CDR2 from the germline V gene are SEHNR and FQNEAQ (reference sequence). Between the trimmed V and J ends, which lost 5 bases and 6 bases, there was a span of 13 bases. The CDR3 nucleotides read TGTGCCAGCAGCCCTACGAGGAGGGCTGAAGCTTTCTTT. Residues: CASSPTRRAEAFF.

The genes are TRBV20-1 and TRBJ1-2; D gene uncertain. The germline V gene has CDR1 DFQATT and CDR2 SNEGSKA (reference sequence). The CDR3 sequence is 11 residues long. V was pared by 7 bases and J by 4 bases, with 10 bases between. In DNA, the CDR3 is TGCAGTGGGTTCAGTGGCTATGGCTACACCTTC. Translated, it gives CSGFSGYGYTF.

The gene calls are TRBV2 and TRBJ2-3, with 8 bases fitting TRBD2. The CDR3 runs to 17 residues. Germline V gene lookup returns CDR1 SNHLY and CDR2 FYNNEI. The J segment lost 4 bases and the V segment lost 6 bases, leaving 15 bases of the junction unmatched. DNA of the CDR3: TGTGCCAGCAGCCAAGCGGGAAGCGGGAGAGGAGCAGATACGCAGTATTTT. This sequence encodes CASSQAGSGRGADTQYF.

V is TRBV9 and J is TRBJ2-7, with a tentative D call TRBD2 (5 bases). Per germline, CDR1 SGDLS and CDR2 YYNGEE. Trimming took off 3 bases at V and 2 bases at J, with 12 bases between the two ends. This CDR3 has 14 amino acids. CDR3 DNA sequence: TGTGCCAGCAGCGCCGAGCCGGGAACCTACGAGCAGTACTTC. Its translation: CASSAEPGTYEQYF.

The sample holds a few counts of this clone. This sequence joins TRBV7-3 and TRBJ2-3; 9 bases map to TRBD1. The germline V gene encodes CDR1 SGHTA and CDR2 FQGTGA. V lost 3 bases and J lost 3; bases outside the gene matches: 10. The CDR3 covers 17 residues. The CDR3 protein is CASSFLPTGGRTDTQYF. The CDR3 DNA reads as TGTGCCAGCAGCTTCCTCCCGACAGGGGGAAGGACAGATACGCAGTATTTT.

The rearrangement joins TRBV2 to TRBJ1-5, with a tentative D call TRBD1 (6 bases). The germline V gene has CDR1 SNHLY and CDR2 FYNNEI. CDR3 length equals 14 residues. The ends were cut back, 5 bases at V and 4 bases at J, with 12 bases in the middle. The CDR3 bases are TGTGCCAGCAGTCAGACAGGTGTGAATCAGCCCCAGCATTTT. This encodes CASSQTGVNQPQHF. Full variable domain (outside the CDR3, taken from reference TRBV2 and TRBJ1-5): EPEVTQTPSHQVTQMGQEVILRCVPISNHLYFYWYRQILGQKVEFLVSFYNNEISEKSEIFDDQFSVERPDGSNFTLKIRSTKLEDSAMYFCASSQTGVNQPQHFGDGTRLSIL.